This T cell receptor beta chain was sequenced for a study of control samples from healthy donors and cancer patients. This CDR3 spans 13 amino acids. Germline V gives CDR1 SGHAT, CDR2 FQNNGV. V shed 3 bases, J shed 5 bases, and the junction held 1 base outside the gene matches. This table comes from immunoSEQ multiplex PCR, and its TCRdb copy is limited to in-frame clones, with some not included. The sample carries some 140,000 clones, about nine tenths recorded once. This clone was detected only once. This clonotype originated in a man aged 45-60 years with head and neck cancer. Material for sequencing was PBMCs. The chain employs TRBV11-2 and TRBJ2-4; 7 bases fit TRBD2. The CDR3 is CASSFAGENIQYF. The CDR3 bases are TGTGCCAGCAGCTTTGCGGGGGAAAACATTCAGTACTTC.